This T cell receptor beta chain was captured by sequencing in a study of blood T cells in healthy people across ages. The study's findings and limits: The unsorted PBMCs prevented any conclusive comparison of naive versus antigen-experienced cells.

Concerning this clonotype itself: The antigen is not known.

CDR1 SEHNR and CDR2 FQNEAQ come from the germline V gene (reference sequence). Trimming removed 8 bases from V and 5 bases from J, with 9 bases in between. This CDR3 is 11 amino acids long. The authors ran a second PCR of about 6 to 11 cycles using a sample-barcoded 5' primer and a J-beta primer mix. One entry per CDR3 protein results from TCRdb running MiXCR on the 5' RACE reads. The sample consists of approximately 850,000 distinct CDR3 sequences, about 62% of them appearing once. Each sample provided at least 5.5 micrograms of extracted total RNA. This TCR came from a man aged 25 to 45 in good health. The chain carries TRBV7-9 and TRBJ1-2; perhaps TRBD1 as D (6 bases). The sample consisted of blood. The CDR3 bases are TGTGCCAGCGGAACAGGGTATGGCTACACCTTC. It encodes CASGTGYGYTF.